Below are 23 T cell receptor beta chains sequenced from a single sample in a study of cytomegalovirus exposure and HLA in healthy donors listed by TCRdb under 2017. Library prep was done by the immunoSEQ multiplex PCR assay. A mixture of 60 forward primers for TCR Vbeta segments and 13 reverse primers for TCR Jbeta segments was used in the multiplex PCR. Imported from immuneACCESS, the table was reduced by TCRdb to in-frame sequences with V and J called. These copies leave out some clones; in studies compared against another copy, an unresolved V gene accounts for under half, and the cause of the remainder is not known. The sample data list around 120,000 clones, and about 75% of these were observed just once. Around 30% of the sample is taken by the ten largest. Sequencing used PBMCs. These receptors were collected from a man aged 55 to 70 in good health and CMV-seropositive.

This chain joins TRBV9 and TRBJ1-3, with D possibly TRBD1 on 5 matching bases. V was shortened by 0 bases and J by 0 bases, with 10 bases between the two germline ends. Per germline, CDR1 SGDLS and CDR2 YYNGEE. The CDR3 totals 16 residues. The CDR3 is CASSVDGGSSGNTIYF. The CDR3 DNA is TGTGCCAGCAGCGTAGACGGGGGGTCCTCTGGAAACACCATATATTTT.

In nucleotides, the CDR3 is TGTGCCATCAGTGCCCCGACTGGGGCGGGGGGGCCGTTTGAGCAGTTCTTC. This encodes CAISAPTGAGGPFEQFF. J is TRBJ2-1 and V is TRBV10-3; 9 bases are a match to TRBD2. Germline-derived CDR1 and CDR2 are ENHRY and SYGVKD. The CDR3 contains 17 residues. J gave up 9 bases and V 4 bases, and 16 bases lay outside the gene matches.

This clone was counted once. The chain recombines TRBV15 with TRBJ1-1; 8 bases line up with TRBD1. Looked up from germline, CDR1 is LNHNV and CDR2 is YYDKDF (reference sequence). After removal of 1 base from V and 5 bases from J, the junction contained 12 bases not matched to a gene. There are 17 residues in the CDR3. Here the CDR3 DNA reads TGTGCCACCAGCAGAGCCCCCCCAGGGGGCGTCAAAACTGAAGCTTTCTTT. It specifies CATSRAPPGGVKTEAFF.

The rearrangement uses TRBV5-1 and TRBJ2-1; D is perhaps TRBD1 (5 bases). Germline CDR1 is SGHRS and CDR2 is YFSETQ. The CDR3 spans 15 residues. V shed 2 bases and J shed 1 base, with 10 bases lying between them. The CDR3 DNA follows: TGCGCCAGCAGCTTCCTCGCAGGGTCCTACAATGAGCAGTTCTTC. This gives the protein CASSFLAGSYNEQFF. Full variable domain (rest looked up from reference TRBV5-1 and TRBJ2-1): KAGVTQTPRYLIKTRGQQVTLSCSPISGHRSVSWYQQTPGQGLQFLFEYFSETQRNKGNFPGRFSGRQFSNSRSEMNVSTLELGDSALYLCASSFLAGSYNEQFFGPGTRLTVL.

The rearrangement uses TRBV7-2 and TRBJ2-6, with 7 bases identical to TRBD2. Trimming cost V 8 bases and J 0 bases; bases outside gene matches: 10. This CDR3 spans 17 amino acids. Germline CDR1 is SGHTA and CDR2 is FQGNSA. CDR3 sequence (DNA): TGTGCCAGCGCAGCGGGACTGATTAACTCTGGGGCCAACGTCCTGACTTTC. It specifies CASAAGLINSGANVLTF.

CDR3 region: CASSSREVDGYTF. The CDR3 coding sequence is TGTGCCAGCAGCTCGCGGGAAGTCGATGGCTACACCTTC. The rearrangement links TRBV5-4 to TRBJ1-2; the D is unclear. CDR3 length: 13 amino acids. CDR1 SGHNT and CDR2 YYREEE come from the germline V gene (reference sequence). V lost 3 bases to trimming and J lost 6 bases, with 12 bases between them.

This clone was counted a few times. The chain is built from TRBV18 and TRBJ2-7, with 7 bases matching TRBD1. CDR1 is KGHSH, CDR2 LQKENI, per germline. The length of the CDR3 is 13 residues. V shed 5 bases and J 4 bases; nucleotides not matched to a gene: 5. Here the CDR3 DNA reads TGTGCCAGCTCAATGGCAGGGGGATACGAGCAGTACTTC. As protein: CASSMAGGYEQYF.

V gene TRBV12-5 combines with J gene TRBJ1-1, with 7 bases that match TRBD1. Trimming at V came to 3 bases and at J to 1 base, leaving 5 bases not matched to a gene. CDR1 is LGHNT and CDR2 is FRNRAP in the germline V gene. The CDR3 has 15 amino acids. CDR3 in amino acids: CASGFLQGTNTEAFF. CDR3 bases: TGTGCTAGTGGTTTCCTACAGGGGACGAACACTGAAGCTTTCTTT.

The rearrangement uses TRBV28 and TRBJ2-1; 7 nucleotides align to TRBD2. Looked up from germline, CDR1 is MDHEN and CDR2 is SYDVKM. The CDR3 sequence is 15 residues long. The trim removed 5 bases at V and 0 bases at J, leaving 4 bases unmatched. This chain's CDR3 is CASSPGGSSYNEQFF. In DNA, the CDR3 is TGTGCCAGCAGTCCCGGCGGGAGCTCCTACAATGAGCAGTTCTTC.

The V call is TRBV18, the J call TRBJ2-7; 7 bases are shared with TRBD1. Looked up from germline, CDR1 is KGHSH and CDR2 is LQKENI. The CDR3 contains 15 residues. J lost 0 bases, V lost 5 bases, and 7 bases had no gene match. CDR3 residues: CASSSGQVGSYEQYF. The CDR3 region has the DNA TGTGCCAGCTCATCCGGACAGGTCGGCTCCTACGAGCAGTACTTC. Together with reference TRBV18 and TRBJ2-7, the CDR3 gives the full variable domain: NAGVMQNPRHLVRRRGQEARLRCSPMKGHSHVYWYRQLPEEGLKFMVYLQKENIIDESGMPKERFSAEFPKEGPSILRIQQVVRGDSAAYFCASSSGQVGSYEQYFGPGTRLTVT.

The rearrangement joins TRBV19 to TRBJ2-5; 12 bases are shared with TRBD2. The CDR3 has 15 residues. The germline CDR1 and CDR2 sequences are LNHDA and SQIVND (reference sequence). Unmatched junction bases numbered 10, after V lost 9 bases and J lost 5 bases. CDR3 in DNA: TGTGCCAGCAGAAGACTAGCGGGAGTGGTGGAGACCCAGTACTTC. It specifies CASRRLAGVVETQYF.

The chain recombines TRBV5-4 with TRBJ2-3, with 9 bases matching TRBD2. V shed 4 bases and J 5 bases; nucleotides not matched to a gene: 11. CDR3 size: 16 residues. Per germline, CDR1 SGHNT and CDR2 YYREEE (reference sequence). The DNA for the CDR3 is TGTGCCAGCAGCCCCAGGGGCGGGAGGGGGGAAGATACGCAGTATTTT. Protein sequence: CASSPRGGRGEDTQYF. Using reference TRBV5-4 and TRBJ2-3 for the parts outside the CDR3, the full variable domain is ETGVTQSPTHLIKTRGQQVTLRCSSQSGHNTVSWYQQALGQGPQFIFQYYREEENGRGNFPPRFSGLQFPNYSSELNVNALELDDSALYLCASSPRGGRGEDTQYFGPGTRLTVL.

This clone has only a few counts. The rearrangement uses TRBV6-5 and TRBJ1-5; TRBD1 is a possible D gene (6 bases). This CDR3 contains 14 residues. Germline V gene sequence: CDR1 MNHEY, CDR2 SVGAGI. V dropped 5 bases and J dropped 7 bases, with 15 bases sitting between them. The CDR3 is CASSELQGRQPQHF. The CDR3 bases are TGTGCCAGCAGTGAACTACAGGGCCGACAGCCCCAGCATTTT.

The rearrangement links TRBV5-1 to TRBJ2-1; TRBD2 matches at 11 bases. The CDR3 loop spans 16 amino acids. With V trimmed by 7 bases and J by 2 bases, 8 bases remained unmatched. Germline assignment: CDR1 SGHRS and CDR2 YFSETQ. The CDR3 reads CASGGLAGKAYNEQFF. The DNA for the CDR3 is TGCGCCAGCGGCGGACTAGCGGGTAAAGCCTACAATGAGCAGTTCTTC.

V gene TRBV15 combines with J gene TRBJ2-5, with 7 bases aligning to TRBD1. Germline V CDR1 and CDR2: LNHNV, YYDKDF (reference sequence). This CDR3 region has 15 residues. Unmatched junction bases numbered 6, after V lost 1 base and J lost 4 bases. CDR3 residues: CATSRGRQGAETQYF. The CDR3 bases are TGTGCCACCAGCAGAGGACGACAGGGAGCAGAGACCCAGTACTTC.

For the CDR3, the DNA is TGTGCCAGCAGCTTGAGGGCAGGGGGTCGAACTGAAGCTTTCTTT. Translating it yields CASSLRAGGRTEAFF. The rearrangement links TRBV11-2 to TRBJ1-1; TRBD1 aligns across 7 bases. V was clipped by 3 bases and J by 5 bases; unmatched bases: 9. This CDR3 contains 15 residues. Per germline, CDR1 SGHAT and CDR2 FQNNGV.

This clone was recorded only once. V and J are TRBV19 and TRBJ1-5; 10 bases align to TRBD1. Losses at the gene ends were 7 bases for V and 3 bases for J; bases not matched to a gene: 6. Germline assignment: CDR1 LNHDA and CDR2 SQIVND (reference sequence). This CDR3 comprises 15 residues. The CDR3 coding sequence is TGTGCCAGTAACCGGGACAGGGGCATCAATCAGCCCCAGCATTTT. Its translation: CASNRDRGINQPQHF.

V and J are TRBV27 and TRBJ1-1; the match to TRBD1 covers 8 bases. After removal of 2 bases from V and 6 bases from J, the junction contained 5 bases not matched to a gene. The CDR3 covers 14 residues. Germline V gene lookup returns CDR1 MNHEY and CDR2 SMNVEV (reference sequence). This CDR3 is CASSLRQGSPEAFF. Written as DNA, the CDR3 is TGTGCCAGCAGTTTAAGACAGGGGAGCCCTGAAGCTTTCTTT.

This clone has more than one count but fewer than ten. The rearrangement uses TRBV27 and TRBJ1-1, with 11 bases that match TRBD1. Per germline, CDR1 MNHEY and CDR2 SMNVEV (reference sequence). The CDR3 is 14 amino acids. J gave up 5 bases and V 6 bases, and 5 bases lay outside the gene matches. In DNA form, the CDR3 reads TGTGCCAGCAGCTCCGGGACAGGGGGGACTGAAGCTTTCTTT. It specifies CASSSGTGGTEAFF.

The J gene is TRBJ1-2, the V gene TRBV11-2; 7 nucleotides align to TRBD1. CDR3 length: 14 amino acids. Germline-derived CDR1 and CDR2 are SGHAT and FQNNGV. The V gene end was trimmed by 4 bases and the J gene end by 5 bases; junction bases not matched to a gene: 7. The chain's CDR3 is CASSSLRDRYGYTF. The CDR3 bases are TGTGCCAGCAGCTCATTAAGGGACAGATATGGCTACACCTTC.

The DNA of the CDR3 is TGCAGCGTTGGGAGCGGATCTAACTATGGCTACACCTTC. Its translation: CSVGSGSNYGYTF. The V and J genes are TRBV29-1 and TRBJ1-2; D unclear. Trimming shortened V by 4 bases and J by 0 bases, and 9 bases separated the two germline ends. CDR1 SQVTM and CDR2 ANQGSEA come from the germline V gene. The CDR3 consists of 13 residues.

This clone was observed a handful of times. V gene TRBV9 combines with J gene TRBJ1-5, with D perhaps TRBD1 (6 bases). The CDR3 extends over 13 amino acids. V was cut by 3 bases and J by 3 bases, with 7 bases left in between. The germline V gene has CDR1 SGDLS and CDR2 YYNGEE. The CDR3 DNA reads TGTGCCAGCAGCGGGGACATCAATCAGCCCCAGCATTTT. Translation: CASSGDINQPQHF. The full variable domain, with the rest looked up from reference TRBV9 and TRBJ1-5, is DSGVTQTPKHLITATGQRVTLRCSPRSGDLSVYWYQQSLDQGLQFLIQYYNGEERAKGNILERFSAQQFPDLHSELNLSSLELGDSALYFCASSGDINQPQHFGDGTRLSIL.

V and J are TRBV5-4 and TRBJ2-3, with 8 bases that match TRBD1. J was trimmed by 6 bases and V by 6 bases; bases with no gene match: 12. The germline V gene has CDR1 SGHNT and CDR2 YYREEE (reference sequence). The CDR3 sequence is 15 residues long. The CDR3 nucleotides are TGTGCCAGCATCGCATCAGGGGGCGCGAGGGATACGCAGTATTTT. Protein: CASIASGGARDTQYF.